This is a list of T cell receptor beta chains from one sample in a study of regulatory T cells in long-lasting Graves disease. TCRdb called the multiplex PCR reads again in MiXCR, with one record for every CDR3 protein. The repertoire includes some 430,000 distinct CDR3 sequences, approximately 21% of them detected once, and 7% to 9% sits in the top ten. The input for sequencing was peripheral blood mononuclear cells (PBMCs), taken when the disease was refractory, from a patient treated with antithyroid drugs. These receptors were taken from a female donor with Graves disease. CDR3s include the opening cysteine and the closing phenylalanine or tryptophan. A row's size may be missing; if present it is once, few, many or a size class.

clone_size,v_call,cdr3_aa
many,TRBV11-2,CASSLAATVTNEKLFF
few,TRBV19,CASSITRDREQYF
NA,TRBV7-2,CASRSAPRTGFYGYTF
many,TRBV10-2,CASSESAVNIQYF
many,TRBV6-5,CASSYGGTATNYGYTF
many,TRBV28,CASSPRQTYQETQYF
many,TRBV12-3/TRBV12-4,CASRSGARETQYF
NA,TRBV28,CASSPPGIAGRQFF
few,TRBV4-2,CASSQDVQGTEAFF
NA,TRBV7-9,CASSSGQGGIRETQYF
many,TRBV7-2,CASSLHRGNEKLFF
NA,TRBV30,CAWNAGNYEQYF
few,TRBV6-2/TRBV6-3,CASNLQGGSYEQYF
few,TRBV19,CASSTDEPRGYTF
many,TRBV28,CASSFGGTTGELFF
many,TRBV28,CASSRLRGGDQPQHF
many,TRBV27,CASSLWGGREQYF
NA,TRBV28,CASILGGSGELFF
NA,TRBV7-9,CASSLAPERPADTQYF
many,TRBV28,CASRLPGSTEAFF
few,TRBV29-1,CSVDRQNMNYGYTF
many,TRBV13,CASSFRDRELYEQYF
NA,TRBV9,CASSVSGGGYEQYF
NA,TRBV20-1,CSASLRVNTEAFF
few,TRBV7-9,CASSPDRGRDFKNIQYF
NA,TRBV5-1,CASSLAGTPNQPQHF
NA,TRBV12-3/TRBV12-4,CASSLGRIYEAFF
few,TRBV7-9,CASSYVGGPIEAFF
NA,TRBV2,CASRIMDQPQHF
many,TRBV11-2,CASSLESGSYEQYF
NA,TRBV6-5,CASSSVTTDTQYF
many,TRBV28,CASSLGPGTGLYEQYF
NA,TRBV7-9,CASSLGSGHLFEQYF
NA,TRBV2,CASSKDRYSTDTQYF
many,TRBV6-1,CASGSVNTGELFF